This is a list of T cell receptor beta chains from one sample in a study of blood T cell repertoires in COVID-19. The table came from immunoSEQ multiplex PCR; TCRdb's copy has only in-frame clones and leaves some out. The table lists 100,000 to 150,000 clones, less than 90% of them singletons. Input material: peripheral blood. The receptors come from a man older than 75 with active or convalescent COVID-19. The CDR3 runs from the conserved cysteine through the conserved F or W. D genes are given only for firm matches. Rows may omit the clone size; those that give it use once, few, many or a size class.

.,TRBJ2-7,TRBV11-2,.,CASSLVGRGFGEQYF,TGTGCCAGCAGCTTAGTGGGGCGGGGATTCGGGGAGCAGTACTTC
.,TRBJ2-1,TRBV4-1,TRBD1,CASSPRDRGSYNEQFF,TGCGCCAGCAGCCCTCGGGACAGGGGTTCCTACAATGAGCAGTTCTTC
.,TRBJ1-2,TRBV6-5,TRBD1,CASSGERQGVYGYTF,TGTGCCAGCAGCGGGGAGAGACAGGGAGTTTATGGCTACACCTTC
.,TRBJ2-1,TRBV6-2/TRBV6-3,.,CASSRTGDYNEQFF,TGTGCCAGCAGCCGTACAGGAGACTACAATGAGCAGTTCTTC
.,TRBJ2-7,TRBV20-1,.,CSASRSDRGDEQYF,TGCAGTGCTAGTCGCTCGGACCGCGGGGACGAGCAGTACTTC
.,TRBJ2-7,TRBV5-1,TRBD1,CASRPSTGRYEQYF,TGCGCCAGCAGACCGTCGACAGGGCGCTACGAGCAGTACTTC
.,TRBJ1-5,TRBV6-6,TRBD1,CASRQRKGQSNQPQHF,TGTGCCAGCAGGCAACGCAAGGGACAGAGCAATCAGCCCCAGCATTTT
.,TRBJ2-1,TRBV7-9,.,CASSSGRDSYNEQFF,TGTGCCAGCAGCTCCGGGCGGGATTCCTACAATGAGCAGTTCTTC
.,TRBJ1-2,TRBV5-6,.,CASSLGGADYGYTF,TGTGCCAGCAGCTTGGGGGGAGCTGACTATGGCTACACCTTC
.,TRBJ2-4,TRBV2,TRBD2,CASRRLAAKNIQYF,TGTGCCAGCAGGAGACTAGCGGCCAAAAACATTCAGTACTTC
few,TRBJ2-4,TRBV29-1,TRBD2,CSVVLGGNIQYF,TGCAGCGTTGTACTGGGGGGGAACATTCAGTACTTC
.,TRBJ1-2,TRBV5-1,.,CASSSAGGRRDGYTF,TGCGCCAGCAGCTCCGCGGGAGGGAGGAGGGATGGCTACACCTTC
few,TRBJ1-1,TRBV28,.,CASRLTGNTEAFF,TGTGCCAGCAGACTGACAGGGAACACTGAAGCTTTCTTT
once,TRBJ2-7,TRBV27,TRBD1,CASSVRTGNDEQYF,TGTGCCAGCAGTGTAAGGACAGGGAATGACGAGCAGTACTTC
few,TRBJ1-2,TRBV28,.,CASSLGGNYGYTF,TGTGCCAGCAGTTTGGGGGGAAACTATGGCTACACCTTC
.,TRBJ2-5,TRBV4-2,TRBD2,CASSQEGGLVAGATNQETQYF,TGTGCCAGCAGCCAAGAAGGAGGTCTGGTAGCGGGGGCGACAAACCAAGAGACCCAGTACTTC
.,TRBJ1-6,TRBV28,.,CASRVSGVGNSPLHF,TGTGCCAGCAGGGTAAGCGGGGTCGGCAATTCACCCCTCCACTTT
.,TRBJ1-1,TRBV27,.,CASSLWGDVNTEAFF,TGTGCCAGCAGTTTATGGGGGGATGTGAACACTGAAGCTTTCTTT
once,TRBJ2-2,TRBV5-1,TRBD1,CASSLHPGTGNTGELFF,TGCGCCAGCAGCTTACACCCCGGGACAGGGAACACCGGGGAGCTGTTTTTT
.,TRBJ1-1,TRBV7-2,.,CASRLAGTEAFF,TGTGCCAGCAGGCTTGCGGGCACTGAAGCTTTCTTT
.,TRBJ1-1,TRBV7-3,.,CASSGGRGSTEAFF,TGTGCCAGCAGCGGAGGACGCGGTAGCACTGAAGCTTTCTTT
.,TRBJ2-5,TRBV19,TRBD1,CASSIAGSGTGQETQYF,TGTGCCAGTAGTATAGCGGGGTCGGGGACAGGGCAAGAGACCCAGTACTTC
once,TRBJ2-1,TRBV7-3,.,CASSLMSDNEQFF,TGTGCCAGCAGCTTAATGTCGGACAATGAGCAGTTCTTC
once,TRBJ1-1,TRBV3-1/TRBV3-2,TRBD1,CASSALTGGTEAFF,TGTGCCAGCAGCGCCCTAACAGGGGGCACTGAAGCTTTCTTT
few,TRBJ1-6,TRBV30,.,CAWRDWDMSSYNSPLHF,TGTGCCTGGAGAGATTGGGACATGAGCTCCTATAATTCACCCCTCCACTTT
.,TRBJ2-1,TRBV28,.,CASTFRVRYNEQFF,TGTGCCAGCACCTTCCGGGTCCGGTACAATGAGCAGTTCTTC
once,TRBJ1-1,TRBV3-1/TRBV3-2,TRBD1,CASSPGTAEAFF,TGTGCCAGCAGCCCGGGGACAGCAGAAGCTTTCTTT
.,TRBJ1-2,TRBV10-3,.,CAISEGSAGGYGYTF,TGTGCCATCAGTGAGGGGTCGGCAGGAGGCTATGGCTACACCTTC
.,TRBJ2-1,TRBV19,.,CASSPRPRERVSYNEQFF,TGTGCCAGTAGTCCTAGGCCCCGGGAGCGGGTCTCCTACAATGAGCAGTTCTTC
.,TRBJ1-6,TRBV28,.,CASGPTVSPLHF,TGTGCCAGCGGGCCGACAGTTTCACCCCTCCACTTT
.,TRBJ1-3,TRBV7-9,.,CASSQTGNTIYF,TGTGCCAGCAGCCAAACAGGAAACACCATATATTTT
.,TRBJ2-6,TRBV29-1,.,CSVEGAGYGANVLTF,TGCAGCGTTGAAGGGGCAGGGTATGGGGCCAACGTCCTGACTTTC
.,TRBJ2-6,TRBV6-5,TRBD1,CASRGGQGSNVLTF,TGTGCCAGCAGGGGTGGACAGGGAAGCAACGTCCTGACTTTC
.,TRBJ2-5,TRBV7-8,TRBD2,CASEGGRTSGIGETQYF,TGTGCCAGCGAGGGGGGAAGGACTAGCGGGATCGGGGAGACCCAGTACTTC
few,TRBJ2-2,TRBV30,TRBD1,CACIQGASIPGELFF,TGTGCCTGTATCCAGGGGGCCTCGATCCCCGGGGAGCTGTTTTTT
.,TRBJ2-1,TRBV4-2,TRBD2,CASSQGEAGLAGDNEQFF,TGTGCCAGCAGCCAAGGAGAAGCAGGACTAGCGGGAGACAATGAGCAGTTCTTC
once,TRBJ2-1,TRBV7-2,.,CASSSFPRGSNNEQFF,TGTGCCAGCAGCTCCTTCCCACGGGGAAGCAACAATGAGCAGTTCTTC
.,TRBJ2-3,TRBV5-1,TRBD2,CASRISGRETDTQYF,TGCGCCAGCAGAATTAGCGGGAGAGAGACAGATACGCAGTATTTT
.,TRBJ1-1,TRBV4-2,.,CASSLLRSNTEAFF,TGTGCCAGCAGCCTCCTGCGTTCGAACACTGAAGCTTTCTTT
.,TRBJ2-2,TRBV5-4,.,CASSLDGAGELFF,TGTGCCAGCAGCTTGGACGGTGCCGGGGAGCTGTTTTTT
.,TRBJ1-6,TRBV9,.,CASSVAHLNSPLHF,TGTGCCAGCAGCGTAGCACACCTCAATTCACCCCTCCACTTT
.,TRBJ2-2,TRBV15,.,CATSRDFYGDTGELFF,TGTGCCACCAGCAGAGATTTCTACGGGGACACCGGGGAGCTGTTTTTT
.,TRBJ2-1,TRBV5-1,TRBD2,CASSSSGTRYNEQFF,TGCGCCAGCAGCTCCTCCGGGACTAGATACAATGAGCAGTTCTTC